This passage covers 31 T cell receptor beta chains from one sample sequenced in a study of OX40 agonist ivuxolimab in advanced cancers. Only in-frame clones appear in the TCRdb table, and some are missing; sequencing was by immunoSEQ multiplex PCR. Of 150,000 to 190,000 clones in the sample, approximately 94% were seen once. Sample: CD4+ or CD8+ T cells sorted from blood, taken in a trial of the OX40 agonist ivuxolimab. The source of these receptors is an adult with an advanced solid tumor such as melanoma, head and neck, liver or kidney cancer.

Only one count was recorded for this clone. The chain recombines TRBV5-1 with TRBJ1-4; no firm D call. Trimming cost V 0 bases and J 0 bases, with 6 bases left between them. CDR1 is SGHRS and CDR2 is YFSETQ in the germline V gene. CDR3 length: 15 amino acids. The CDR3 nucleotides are TGCGCCAGCAGCTTGGGGGCACCAACTAATGAAAAACTGTTTTTT. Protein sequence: CASSLGAPTNEKLFF.

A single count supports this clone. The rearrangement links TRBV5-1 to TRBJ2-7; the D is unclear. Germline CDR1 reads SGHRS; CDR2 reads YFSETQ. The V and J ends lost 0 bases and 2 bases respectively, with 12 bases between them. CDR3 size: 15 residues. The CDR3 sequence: CASSLGAVVTYEQYF. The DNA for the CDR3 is TGCGCCAGCAGCTTGGGGGCGGTAGTCACCTACGAGCAGTACTTC.

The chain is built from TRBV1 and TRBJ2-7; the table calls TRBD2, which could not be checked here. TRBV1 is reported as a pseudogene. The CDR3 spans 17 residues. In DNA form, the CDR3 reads TGCACCAGCAGCCAACGGTTCGAGACTAGCGGGACGGACGAGCAGTACTTC. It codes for CTSSQRFETSGTDEQYF.

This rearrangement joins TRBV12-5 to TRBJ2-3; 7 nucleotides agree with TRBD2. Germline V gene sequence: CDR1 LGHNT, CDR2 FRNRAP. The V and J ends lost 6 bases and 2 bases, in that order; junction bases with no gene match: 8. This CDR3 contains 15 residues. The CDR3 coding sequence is TGTGCTAGTGGCCCACTAGCGACCTACACAGATACGCAGTATTTT. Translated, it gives CASGPLATYTDTQYF. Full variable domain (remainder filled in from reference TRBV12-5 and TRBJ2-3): DARVTQTPRHKVTEMGQEVTMRCQPILGHNTVFWYRQTMMQGLELLAYFRNRAPLDDSGMPKDRFSAEMPDATLATLKIQPSEPRDSAVYFCASGPLATYTDTQYFGPGTRLTVL.

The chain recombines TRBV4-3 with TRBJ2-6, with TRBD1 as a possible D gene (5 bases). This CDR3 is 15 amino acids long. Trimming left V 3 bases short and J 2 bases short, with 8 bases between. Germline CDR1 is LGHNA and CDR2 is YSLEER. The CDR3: CASSHQGAGANVLTF. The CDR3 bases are TGCGCCAGCAGCCACCAGGGTGCTGGGGCCAACGTCCTGACTTTC.

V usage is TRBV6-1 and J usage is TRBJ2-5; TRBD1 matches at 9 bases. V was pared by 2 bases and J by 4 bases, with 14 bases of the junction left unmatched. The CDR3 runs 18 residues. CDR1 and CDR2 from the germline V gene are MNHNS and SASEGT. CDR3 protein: CASSEKPRRDRVVETQYF. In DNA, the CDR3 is TGTGCCAGCAGTGAAAAACCCCGGCGGGACAGGGTTGTAGAGACCCAGTACTTC.

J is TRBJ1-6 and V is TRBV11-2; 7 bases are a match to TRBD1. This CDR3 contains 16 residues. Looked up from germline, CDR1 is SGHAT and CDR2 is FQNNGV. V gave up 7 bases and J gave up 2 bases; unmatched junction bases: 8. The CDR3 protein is CASNTLQGPYNSPLHF. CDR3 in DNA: TGTGCCAGCAATACTCTACAGGGGCCCTATAATTCACCCCTCCACTTT.

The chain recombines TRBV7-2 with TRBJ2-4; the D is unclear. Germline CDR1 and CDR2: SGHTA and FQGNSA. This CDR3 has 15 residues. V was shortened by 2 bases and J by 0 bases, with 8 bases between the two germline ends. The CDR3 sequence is CASSLNFLAKNIQYF. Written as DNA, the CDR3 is TGTGCCAGCAGCTTAAACTTTCTAGCCAAAAACATTCAGTACTTC.

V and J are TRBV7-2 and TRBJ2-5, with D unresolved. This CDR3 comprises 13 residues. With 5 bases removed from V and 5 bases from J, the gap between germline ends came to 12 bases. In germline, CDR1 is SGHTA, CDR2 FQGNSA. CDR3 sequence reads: CASSGPQRETQYF. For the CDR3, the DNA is TGTGCCAGCAGCGGACCCCAGCGCGAGACCCAGTACTTC. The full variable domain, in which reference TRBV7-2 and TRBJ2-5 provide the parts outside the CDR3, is GAGVSQSPSNKVTEKGKDVELRCDPISGHTALYWYRQSLGQGLEFLIYFQGNSAPDKSGLPSDRFSAERTGGSVSTLTIQRTQQEDSAVYLCASSGPQRETQYFGPGTRLLVL.

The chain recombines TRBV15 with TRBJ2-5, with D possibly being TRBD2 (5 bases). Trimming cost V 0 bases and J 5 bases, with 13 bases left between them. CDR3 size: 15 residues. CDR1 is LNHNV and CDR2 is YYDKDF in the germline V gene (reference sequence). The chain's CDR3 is CATSRDSRSGETQYF. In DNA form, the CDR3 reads TGTGCCACCAGCAGAGATTCCCGCAGCGGTGAGACCCAGTACTTC.

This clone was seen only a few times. CDR3 residues: CASSLDLGEQYF. CDR3 coding DNA: TGTGCCAGCAGCTTAGATTTAGGCGAGCAGTACTTC. The rearrangement uses TRBV7-9 and TRBJ2-7; no firm D call. This CDR3 has 12 residues. Germline V lookup: CDR1 SEHNR, CDR2 FQNEAQ (reference sequence). V shed 1 base and J shed 6 bases, with 7 bases lying between them.

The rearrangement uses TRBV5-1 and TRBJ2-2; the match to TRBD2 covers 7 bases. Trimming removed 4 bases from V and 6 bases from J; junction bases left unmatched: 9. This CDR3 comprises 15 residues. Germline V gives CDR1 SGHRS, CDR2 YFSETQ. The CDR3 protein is CASSPRASGAGELFF. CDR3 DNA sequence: TGCGCCAGCAGCCCTCGGGCTAGCGGTGCCGGGGAGCTGTTTTTT.

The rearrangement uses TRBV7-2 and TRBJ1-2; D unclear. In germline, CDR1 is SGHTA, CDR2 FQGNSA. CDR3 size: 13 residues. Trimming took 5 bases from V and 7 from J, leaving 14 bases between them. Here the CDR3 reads CASSPMLGTGYTF. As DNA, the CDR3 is TGTGCCAGCAGCCCCATGTTGGGTACTGGCTACACCTTC.

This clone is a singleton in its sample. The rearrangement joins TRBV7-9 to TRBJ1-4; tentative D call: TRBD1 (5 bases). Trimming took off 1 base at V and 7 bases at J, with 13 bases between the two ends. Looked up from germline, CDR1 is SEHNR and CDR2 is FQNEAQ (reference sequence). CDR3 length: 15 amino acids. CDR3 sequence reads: CASSLGRVGGEKLFF. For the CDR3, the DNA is TGTGCCAGCAGCTTAGGCAGGGTCGGCGGTGAAAAACTGTTTTTT.

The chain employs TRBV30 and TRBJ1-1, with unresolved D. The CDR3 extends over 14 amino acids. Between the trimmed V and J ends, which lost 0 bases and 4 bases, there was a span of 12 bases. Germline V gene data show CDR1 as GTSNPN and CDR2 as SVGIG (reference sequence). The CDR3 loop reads CAWSVERRVTEAFF. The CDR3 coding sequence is TGTGCCTGGAGTGTAGAGAGAAGGGTCACTGAAGCTTTCTTT.

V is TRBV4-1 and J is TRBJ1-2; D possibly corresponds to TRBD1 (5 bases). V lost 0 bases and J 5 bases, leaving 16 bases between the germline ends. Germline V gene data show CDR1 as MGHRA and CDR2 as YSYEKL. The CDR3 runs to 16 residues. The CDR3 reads CASSQDISYGAYGYTF. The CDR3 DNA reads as TGCGCCAGCAGCCAAGATATAAGCTATGGGGCATATGGCTACACCTTC.

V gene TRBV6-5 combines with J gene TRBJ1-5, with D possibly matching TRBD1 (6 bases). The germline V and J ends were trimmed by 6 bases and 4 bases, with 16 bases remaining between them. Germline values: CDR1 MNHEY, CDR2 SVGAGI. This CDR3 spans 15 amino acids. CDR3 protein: CASRYGGPGNQPQHF. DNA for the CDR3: TGTGCCAGCAGGTACGGGGGCCCGGGGAATCAGCCCCAGCATTTT.

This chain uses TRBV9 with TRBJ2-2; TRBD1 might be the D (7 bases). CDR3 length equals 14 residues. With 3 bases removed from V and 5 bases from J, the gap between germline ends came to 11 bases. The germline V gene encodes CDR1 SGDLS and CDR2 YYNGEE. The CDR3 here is CASSETGTTGELFF. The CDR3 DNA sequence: TGTGCCAGCAGCGAGACAGGGACTACCGGGGAGCTGTTTTTT.

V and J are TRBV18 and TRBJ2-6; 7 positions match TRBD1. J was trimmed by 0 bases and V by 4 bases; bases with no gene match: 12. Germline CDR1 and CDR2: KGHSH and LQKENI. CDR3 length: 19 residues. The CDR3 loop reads CASSLTWTGLHSGANVLTF. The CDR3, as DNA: TGTGCCAGCTCACTAACCTGGACAGGCCTTCACTCTGGGGCCAACGTCCTGACTTTC.

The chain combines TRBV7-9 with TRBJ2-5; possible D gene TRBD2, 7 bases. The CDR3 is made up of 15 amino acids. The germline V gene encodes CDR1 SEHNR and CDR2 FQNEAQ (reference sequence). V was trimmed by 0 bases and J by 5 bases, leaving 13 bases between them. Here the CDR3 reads CASSLAGGRGETQYF. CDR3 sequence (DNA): TGTGCCAGCAGCTTAGCCGGGGGGCGAGGGGAGACCCAGTACTTC.

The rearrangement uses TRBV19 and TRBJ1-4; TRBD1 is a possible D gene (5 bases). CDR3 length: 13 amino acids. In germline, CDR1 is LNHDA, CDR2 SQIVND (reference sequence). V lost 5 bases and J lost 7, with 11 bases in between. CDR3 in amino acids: CASSEQGGEKLFF. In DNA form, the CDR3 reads TGTGCCAGTAGTGAGCAGGGTGGTGAAAAACTGTTTTTT.

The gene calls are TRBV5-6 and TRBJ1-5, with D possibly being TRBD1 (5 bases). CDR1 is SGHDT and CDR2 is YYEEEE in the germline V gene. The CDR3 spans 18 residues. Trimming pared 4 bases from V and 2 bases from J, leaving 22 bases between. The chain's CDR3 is CASSRLLTWGDGNQPQHF. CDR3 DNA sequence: TGTGCCAGCAGCCGATTATTGACTTGGGGGGATGGCAATCAGCCCCAGCATTTT.

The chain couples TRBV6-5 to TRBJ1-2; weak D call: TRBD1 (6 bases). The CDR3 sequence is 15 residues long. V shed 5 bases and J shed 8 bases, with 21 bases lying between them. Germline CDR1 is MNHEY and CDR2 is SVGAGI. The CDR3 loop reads CASSPGGGSVRGYTF. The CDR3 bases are TGTGCCAGCAGTCCTGGGGGCGGGTCCGTAAGAGGCTACACCTTC.

CDR3: CASSLRQGTPYEQYF. The CDR3 DNA follows: TGTGCCAGTAGTCTACGACAGGGTACCCCCTACGAGCAGTACTTC. The chain has TRBV19 and TRBJ2-7, with TRBD1 identical over 7 bases. This CDR3 has 15 residues. The junction had 9 bases not matched to a gene; V was cut back by 5 bases and J by 2 bases. Germline CDR1 LNHDA, CDR2 SQIVND (reference sequence).

As DNA, the CDR3 is TGTGCCAGCAGTATATGGGAGAACACTGAAGCTTTCTTT. Translating gives CASSIWENTEAFF. This sequence joins TRBV5-6 and TRBJ1-1, with D hard to call. Germline values: CDR1 SGHDT, CDR2 YYEEEE. This CDR3 has 13 residues. The V and J ends lost 5 bases and 1 base respectively, with 9 bases between them.

In DNA form, the CDR3 reads TGCAGTGCTAGAGTCGCGGACAGTACGTTCTTC. This encodes CSARVADSTFF. The genes are TRBV20-1 and TRBJ2-1; a possible D gene is TRBD1 (6 bases). Per germline, CDR1 DFQATT and CDR2 SNEGSKA (reference sequence). The CDR3 is 11 residues long. Deletions cut 1 base from V and 15 bases from J, with 13 bases between.

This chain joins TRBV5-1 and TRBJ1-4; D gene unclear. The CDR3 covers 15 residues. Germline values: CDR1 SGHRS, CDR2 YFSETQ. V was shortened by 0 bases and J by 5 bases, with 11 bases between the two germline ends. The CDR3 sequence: CASSLGTLPNEKLFF. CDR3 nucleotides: TGCGCCAGCAGCTTGGGGACTCTCCCCAATGAAAAACTGTTTTTT.

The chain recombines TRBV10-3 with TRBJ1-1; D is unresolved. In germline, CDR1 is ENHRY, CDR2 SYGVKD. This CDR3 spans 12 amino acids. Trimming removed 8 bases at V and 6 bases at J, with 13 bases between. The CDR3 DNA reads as TGTGCCATCGGAAATCCGGCGGCTGAAGCTTTCTTT. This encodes CAIGNPAAEAFF.

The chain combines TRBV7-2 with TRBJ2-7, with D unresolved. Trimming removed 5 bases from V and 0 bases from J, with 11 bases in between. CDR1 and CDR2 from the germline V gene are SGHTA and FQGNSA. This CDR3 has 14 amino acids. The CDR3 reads CASSPSRASYEQYF. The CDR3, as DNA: TGTGCCAGCAGCCCCTCCCGAGCCTCCTACGAGCAGTACTTC.

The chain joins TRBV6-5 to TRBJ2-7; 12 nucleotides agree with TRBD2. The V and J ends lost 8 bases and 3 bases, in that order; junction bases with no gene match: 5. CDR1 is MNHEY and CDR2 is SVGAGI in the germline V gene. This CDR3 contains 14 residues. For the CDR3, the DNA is TGTGCCAGCTGCCCGGGACTAGCGGGCTACGAGCAGTACTTC. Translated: CASCPGLAGYEQYF.

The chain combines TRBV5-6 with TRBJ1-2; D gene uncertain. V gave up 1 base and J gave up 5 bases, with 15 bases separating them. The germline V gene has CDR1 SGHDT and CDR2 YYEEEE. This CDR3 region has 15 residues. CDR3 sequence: CASSLRRVSWYGYTF. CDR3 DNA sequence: TGTGCCAGCAGCTTGCGGCGGGTGTCTTGGTATGGCTACACCTTC.